This T cell receptor beta chain was documented in a study of CD8+ T cells in alopecia areata. Findings and limits, study-wide: The link between baseline CD8+ expansion and response remains uncertain with one nonresponder. Higher clonality and more expanded CD8+ clones appeared in lesional than normal scalp. Scalp data also include sequences from resident alphabeta T cells of normal skin.

On this clone itself: The antigen is undetermined.

After isolation, RNA underwent reverse transcription to generate cDNA as the sequencing template. Profiled with immunoSEQ multiplex PCR; TCRdb holds only in-frame clones, not every one. In the table there are about 180,000 clones, about 51% of which are singletons. Treatment indicated: oral pan-JAK inhibitor, 5-10 mg twice daily. Germline loops: CDR1 PRHDT, CDR2 FYEKMQ (reference sequence). The CDR3 is 16 residues long. V was clipped by 2 bases and J by 4 bases, with 17 bases between them. The source material was CD8+ T cells sorted from blood, sampled at week 52, from a patient treated with tofacitinib. The rearrangement joins TRBV13 to TRBJ1-1; TRBD1 is a possible D gene (5 bases). This sequence originates from a human donor with alopecia areata. CDR3 region: CASSLTPGGGGTEAFF. The CDR3 bases are TGTGCCAGCAGCTTAACCCCAGGCGGGGGGGGCACTGAAGCTTTCTTT.